This T cell receptor beta chain was sequenced for a study of T cells after posttransplantation cyclophosphamide. Study-wide points: TRB clonality was highly associated with recipient CMV seropositivity and reactivation. Later post-transplant blood repertoires were often dominated by donor CD8+ memory clones. TRB overlap between skin or GI tissue T cells and blood was limited.

Of note for this clone: Its antigen remains unidentified.

Method: immunoSEQ multiplex PCR; TCRdb's copy keeps in-frame clones and lacks some. The profile covers 20,000 to 25,000 clones, with roughly 82% appearing a single time and around 6.6% taken by the ten largest. Sequencing was carried out using PBMCs. The receptor was derived from a woman in her sixties or seventies with a blood cancer, CMV-positive, and with a related stem cell donor.

CDR3 in amino acids: CASSIRIQGVRTEAFF. The CDR3 DNA reads as TGTGCCAGCAGCATTCGGATACAGGGGGTTAGGACTGAAGCTTTCTTT. The V and J genes are TRBV5-8 and TRBJ1-1; 8 bases map to TRBD1. The trim removed 4 bases at V and 5 bases at J, leaving 13 bases unmatched. Germline CDR1 is SGHTS and CDR2 is YDEGEE. The CDR3 runs 16 residues. Using reference TRBV5-8 and TRBJ1-1 for the parts outside the CDR3, the full variable domain is EAGVTQSPTHLIKTRGQQATLRCSPISGHTSVYWYQQALGLGLQFLLWYDEGEERNRGNFPPRFSGRQFPNYSSELNVNALELEDSALYLCASSIRIQGVRTEAFFGQGTRLTVV.